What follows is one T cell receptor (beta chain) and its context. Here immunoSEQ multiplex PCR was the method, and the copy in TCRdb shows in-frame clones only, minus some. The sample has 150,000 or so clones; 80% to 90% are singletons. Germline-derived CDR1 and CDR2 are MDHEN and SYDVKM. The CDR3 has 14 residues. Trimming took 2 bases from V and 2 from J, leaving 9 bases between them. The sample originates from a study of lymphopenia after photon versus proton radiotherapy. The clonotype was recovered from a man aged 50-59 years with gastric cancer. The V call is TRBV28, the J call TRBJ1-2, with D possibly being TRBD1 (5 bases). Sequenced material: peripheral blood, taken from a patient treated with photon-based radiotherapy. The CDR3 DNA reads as TGTGCCAGCAGTTTACTAGCAGGGAACTATGGCTACACCTTC. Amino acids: CASSLLAGNYGYTF.